The next 29 T cell receptor beta chains were all read from a single sample in a study of blood T cells in healthy people across ages. Together with a sample-barcoded 5' primer, a J-beta primer mix was included in a second PCR lasting about 7 to 12 cycles. TCRdb recomputed calls from the 5' RACE reads with MiXCR, one row per CDR3 protein. This sample has more than 500,000 distinct CDR3 sequences, with 27% found just once. Sequencing was carried out using blood. The receptors here all came from a woman aged 70-85 years in good health.

The chain has TRBV19 and TRBJ1-2, with 9 positions matching TRBD1. The CDR3 extends over 14 amino acids. Germline trimming cut 3 bases from V and 4 bases from J; bases unmatched to any gene: 3. Germline V gene sequence: CDR1 LNHDA, CDR2 SQIVND (reference sequence). As DNA, the CDR3 is TGTGCCAGTAGTATTTTGGGACAGGGCTATGGCTACACCTTC. It specifies CASSILGQGYGYTF.

There are many counts of this clonotype. The genes are TRBV3-1 and TRBJ2-1; D gene ambiguous. The V end was cut by 2 bases, the J end by 0 bases, with 14 bases between. The CDR3 runs to 17 residues. Germline loops: CDR1 LGHDT, CDR2 YNNKEL (reference sequence). CDR3 loop: CASSQKPTKDSYNEQFF. The CDR3 bases are TGTGCCAGCAGCCAAAAACCTACGAAGGACTCCTACAATGAGCAGTTCTTC.

The V and J genes are TRBV5-4 and TRBJ2-1; TRBD2 matches 16 bases. Germline CDR1 reads SGHNT; CDR2 reads YYREEE (reference sequence). This CDR3 region has 21 residues. V was clipped by 3 bases and J by 2 bases; unmatched bases: 14. The CDR3 DNA follows: TGTGCCAGCAGCTGGCAGCGATCCGGGACTAGCGGGGGGGACACCTACAATGAGCAGTTCTTC. This codes for CASSWQRSGTSGGDTYNEQFF.

CDR3 amino acids: CSARFATNEKLFF. In DNA, the CDR3 is TGCAGTGCTAGATTTGCAACTAATGAAAAACTGTTTTTT. The chain recombines TRBV20-1 with TRBJ1-4; unclear D gene. This CDR3 is 13 amino acids long. CDR1 and CDR2 (germline): DFQATT, SNEGSKA (reference sequence). V was cut by 2 bases and J by 0 bases, with 4 bases left in between.

This clonotype was picked up a small number of times. The junction departs from the called germline gene at one end, perhaps through a read error. The V gene is TRBV29-1, the J gene TRBJ2-7; D is perhaps TRBD2 (6 bases). The length of the CDR3 is 13 residues. Germline lookup yields CDR1 SQVTM and CDR2 ANQGSEA. The CDR3 DNA reads as TGCAGCGGGGGCGGGGAGACACCCTACGAGCAGTGCTTC. It encodes CSGGGETPYEQCF.

This clonotype has a handful of counts. The chain is built from TRBV7-2 and TRBJ1-1; no clear D gene. This CDR3 is built from 13 residues. V was cut by 5 bases and J by 11 bases, with 18 bases left in between. Per the germline V gene, CDR1 is SGHTA and CDR2 is FQGNSA. The CDR3: CASSPDGFTRAFF. The CDR3 DNA reads TGTGCCAGCAGCCCAGATGGATTCACCAGGGCTTTCTTT.

This clonotype has just one count. The V gene is TRBV7-2, the J gene TRBJ2-2; D tentatively reads TRBD1 or TRBD2 (5 bases each). CDR1 SGHTA and CDR2 FQGNSA come from the germline V gene. Trimming pared 3 bases from V and 1 base from J, leaving 9 bases between. The CDR3 is made up of 15 amino acids. Here the CDR3 reads CASSLGRENTGELFF. The DNA for the CDR3 is TGTGCCAGCAGCTTGGGACGGGAGAACACCGGGGAGCTGTTTTTT. Full variable domain (missing parts from reference TRBV7-2 and TRBJ2-2): GAGVSQSPSNKVTEKGKDVELRCDPISGHTALYWYRQSLGQGLEFLIYFQGNSAPDKSGLPSDRFSAERTGGSVSTLTIQRTQQEDSAVYLCASSLGRENTGELFFGEGSRLTVL.

The chain couples TRBV6-5 to TRBJ1-2, with 11 bases that match TRBD1. Germline trimming cut 4 bases from V and 5 bases from J; bases unmatched to any gene: 9. Germline-derived CDR1 and CDR2 are MNHEY and SVGAGI. The CDR3 has 16 amino acids. CDR3 protein: CASSSDQGQGAYGYTF. The CDR3, as DNA: TGTGCCAGCAGTTCCGATCAAGGACAGGGGGCGTATGGCTACACCTTC.

This clonotype appeared a few times. The V and J genes are TRBV7-9 and TRBJ2-5, with D possibly TRBD1 on 5 matching bases. TRBJ2-7 matches the DNA end more closely, so the J call is doubtful. This CDR3 is built from 16 residues. The germline CDR1 and CDR2 sequences are SEHNR and FQNEAQ (reference sequence). CDR3 in amino acids: CASSLASRTGSYEQYF. CDR3 sequence (DNA): TGTGCCAGCAGCTTAGCCTCGCGTACAGGTTCCTACGAGCAGTACTTC.

The chain carries TRBV10-3 and TRBJ2-3; 13 nucleotides align to TRBD2. The germline V gene has CDR1 ENHRY and CDR2 SYGVKD. This CDR3 has 18 amino acids. Losses at the gene ends were 4 bases for V and 2 bases for J; bases not matched to a gene: 9. The CDR3 sequence is CAISGVTSGGLSTDTQYF. CDR3 bases: TGTGCCATCAGTGGGGTGACTAGCGGGGGGCTCTCCACAGATACGCAGTATTTT.

This clonotype showed up just a few times. CDR3 sequence reads: CASSLTGRAGAGELFF. The CDR3 DNA reads as TGTGCCAGCAGCTTAACGGGCCGGGCTGGCGCCGGGGAGCTGTTTTTT. The chain is built from TRBV7-3 and TRBJ2-2; D is unresolved. V dropped 0 bases and J dropped 6 bases, with 14 bases sitting between them. CDR1 SGHTA and CDR2 FQGTGA come from the germline V gene. The length of the CDR3 is 16 residues.

There are many counts of this clonotype. The chain combines TRBV20-1 with TRBJ2-1, with D unresolved. Trimming took 7 bases from V and 8 from J, leaving 18 bases between them. This CDR3 is built from 13 residues. Germline values: CDR1 DFQATT, CDR2 SNEGSKA (reference sequence). Here the CDR3 DNA reads TGCAGTGATAGGGCCCTTGGGTGGGATGAGCAGTTCTTC. Protein: CSDRALGWDEQFF.

V gene TRBV6-5 combines with J gene TRBJ2-5; 7 bases map to TRBD2. This CDR3 comprises 15 residues. Germline values: CDR1 MNHEY, CDR2 SVGAGI. Germline trimming cut 6 bases from V and 2 bases from J; bases unmatched to any gene: 9. The CDR3 sequence: CASRGLADQQETQYF. The CDR3 coding sequence is TGTGCCAGCAGAGGTCTAGCGGACCAGCAAGAGACCCAGTACTTC.

In DNA, the CDR3 is TGTGCCAGTAGTACACGGAGTGGACAGGGTAGAAGTAGCAATCAGCCCCAGCATTTT. Protein product: CASSTRSGQGRSSNQPQHF. The V gene is TRBV19, the J gene TRBJ1-5; 8 bases align to TRBD1. The CDR3 spans 19 residues. Trimming took 4 bases from V and 0 from J; bases not matched to a gene: 14. The germline V gene encodes CDR1 LNHDA and CDR2 SQIVND (reference sequence).

The chain couples TRBV6-2 or TRBV6-3 to TRBJ2-5, with 9 bases matching TRBD1. The J call may be wrong; the DNA end is better matched by TRBJ2-7. The CDR3 is 15 residues long. Germline-derived CDR1 and CDR2 are MNHEY and SVGEGT. DNA for the CDR3: TGTGCCAGCAGTCGGGGACAGGGTAACTCCTACGAGCAGTACTTC. It codes for CASSRGQGNSYEQYF.

This clonotype came up a few times. The rearrangement uses TRBV18 and TRBJ2-3; no definite D call. Per germline, CDR1 KGHSH and CDR2 LQKENI. V was cut by 3 bases and J by 2 bases, with 6 bases left in between. There are 13 residues in the CDR3. CDR3 loop: CASSPSLTDTQYF. CDR3 DNA sequence: TGTGCCAGCTCACCTTCCCTCACAGATACGCAGTATTTT.

In its sample, this clonotype was seen a few times. The rearrangement joins TRBV19 to TRBJ2-5; tentatively, D is TRBD1 (6 bases). The J call may be incorrect, as the DNA end agrees better with TRBJ2-7. This CDR3 has 14 residues. CDR1 is LNHDA and CDR2 is SQIVND in the germline V gene (reference sequence). The CDR3 protein is CASSRRTGIHEQYF. CDR3 DNA sequence: TGTGCCAGTAGCAGAAGAACAGGGATACACGAGCAGTACTTC.

This clonotype was found a few times. CDR3 sequence (DNA): TGCGCCAGCAGCCCGGGGCGGGGGCCGGGCACAGATACGCAGTATTTT. Translated, it gives CASSPGRGPGTDTQYF. The rearrangement uses TRBV5-1 and TRBJ2-3, with a weak D call TRBD2 (7 bases). The CDR3 contains 16 residues. Trimming removed 4 bases from V and 1 base from J, with 16 bases in between. Germline V gives CDR1 SGHRS, CDR2 YFSETQ. The full variable domain, with the rest looked up from reference TRBV5-1 and TRBJ2-3, is KAGVTQTPRYLIKTRGQQVTLSCSPISGHRSVSWYQQTPGQGLQFLFEYFSETQRNKGNFPGRFSGRQFSNSRSEMNVSTLELGDSALYLCASSPGRGPGTDTQYFGPGTRLTVL.

Details on this clonotype: This may be a read error, as it is one base from a much larger clone. The V call is TRBV20-1, the J call TRBJ2-5; D may be TRBD2 (7 bases). The CDR3 covers 15 residues. Germline lookup yields CDR1 DFQATT and CDR2 SNEGSKA (reference sequence). V shed 2 bases and J shed 5 bases, with 18 bases lying between them. The CDR3 region is CSARRLVGGRETQYF. The CDR3 bases are TGCAGTGCTAGACGACTAGTGGGGGGGCGGGAGACCCAGTACTTC.

This chain uses TRBV20-1 with TRBJ2-7; either TRBD1 or TRBD2 may supply D (5 bases each). The J call may be in error: the DNA end matches TRBJ2-1 better. The CDR3 runs 12 residues. Germline V gene data show CDR1 as DFQATT and CDR2 as SNEGSKA (reference sequence). CDR3 DNA sequence: TGCAGTGCCAGGGACCACCTGAATGAGCAGTTCTTC. It translates to CSARDHLNEQFF.

Ten or more counts support this clonotype. The rearrangement joins TRBV5-1 to TRBJ1-1; TRBD1 is a possible D gene (5 bases). Germline-derived CDR1 and CDR2 are SGHRS and YFSETQ. V was pared by 0 bases and J by 0 bases, with 9 bases between. The CDR3 consists of 15 residues. This CDR3 is CASSLAGRMNTEAFF. DNA of the CDR3: TGCGCCAGCAGCTTGGCAGGGAGAATGAACACTGAAGCTTTCTTT.

This clonotype has only a few counts. The gene calls are TRBV27 and TRBJ2-7; D possibly corresponds to TRBD2 (5 bases). Per the germline V gene, CDR1 is MNHEY and CDR2 is SMNVEV (reference sequence). Between the trimmed V and J ends, which lost 4 bases and 2 bases, there was a span of 15 bases. The CDR3 spans 15 residues. Here the CDR3 reads CASSSESGSTYEQYF. The DNA for the CDR3 is TGTGCCAGCAGTTCGGAGAGCGGCTCGACCTACGAGCAGTACTTC.

This clonotype was seen only a few times. In nucleotides, the CDR3 is TGCAGCGTGGCACAGGGGGTCGTAGGGGCCAACGTCCTGACTTTC. It is translated as CSVAQGVVGANVLTF. The chain is built from TRBV29-1 and TRBJ2-6; 8 bases agree with TRBD1. Germline CDR1 reads SQVTM; CDR2 reads ANQGSEA. This CDR3 region has 15 residues. V dropped 6 bases and J dropped 4; count of bases not matched to a gene: 8. Based on the CDR3 plus reference TRBV29-1 and TRBJ2-6, the full variable domain is SAVISQKPSRDICQRGTSLTIQCQVDSQVTMMFWYRQQPGQSLTLIATANQGSEATYESGFVIDKFPISRPNLTFSTLTVSNMSPEDSSIYLCSVAQGVVGANVLTFGAGSRLTVL.

Here the CDR3 DNA reads TGTGCCAGCAGTTACCCCGGGGACTTAATGTACAATGAGCAGTTCTTC. Translation gives CASSYPGDLMYNEQFF. This chain links TRBV6-5 with TRBJ2-1, with a possible D match to TRBD2 (6 bases). The V end was cut by 2 bases, the J end by 4 bases, with 15 bases between. CDR1 is MNHEY, CDR2 SVGAGI, per germline. The CDR3 loop spans 16 amino acids.

This clonotype was seen a handful of times. The chain recombines TRBV5-5 with TRBJ2-3; the D gene could be TRBD1 or TRBD2 (5 bases each). Trimming took off 3 bases at V and 1 base at J, with 9 bases between the two ends. CDR1 SGHKS and CDR2 YYEKEE come from the germline V gene (reference sequence). CDR3 length: 14 amino acids. This CDR3 is CASSWGLGTDTQYF. CDR3 nucleotides: TGTGCCAGCAGCTGGGGGTTAGGCACAGATACGCAGTATTTT.

This clonotype was observed a handful of times. The chain couples TRBV20-1 to TRBJ1-1, with D possibly matching TRBD1 (6 bases). CDR1 and CDR2 (germline): DFQATT, SNEGSKA (reference sequence). This CDR3 comprises 14 residues. Trimming removed 2 bases at V and 1 base at J, with 11 bases between. The CDR3 DNA reads TGCAGTGCTAGATTACAGGGTCGGAACACTGAAGCTTTCTTT. Protein sequence: CSARLQGRNTEAFF.

In regard to this clonotype: One junction end does not reproduce the germline sequence, and a read error may be involved. The chain is built from TRBV6-1 and TRBJ1-2; D gene unclear. The germline V gene has CDR1 MNHNS and CDR2 SASEGT. This CDR3 has 13 amino acids. The CDR3 DNA is TGTGCCAGCTCCGGCAGCCTAAACTATCGCTACACCTTC. It specifies CASSGSLNYRYTF.

Only a few counts were recorded for this clonotype. This chain uses TRBV12-3 or TRBV12-4 with TRBJ2-1, with D perhaps TRBD1 or TRBD2 (5 bases each). The V end was cut by 3 bases, the J end by 6 bases, with 9 bases between. The length of the CDR3 is 13 residues. The CDR3 loop reads CASSFEGRNEQFF. In nucleotides, the CDR3 is TGTGCCAGCAGTTTTGAGGGGCGCAATGAGCAGTTCTTC.

This chain joins TRBV7-3 and TRBJ1-2; D unresolved. The CDR3 is made up of 14 amino acids. The V gene lost 4 bases and the J gene lost 0 bases, with 9 bases spanning the gap. CDR1 is SGHTA and CDR2 is FQGTGA in the germline V gene. CDR3 loop: CASSSGPTNYGYTF. CDR3 sequence (DNA): TGTGCCAGCAGCTCGGGTCCAACTAACTATGGCTACACCTTC.